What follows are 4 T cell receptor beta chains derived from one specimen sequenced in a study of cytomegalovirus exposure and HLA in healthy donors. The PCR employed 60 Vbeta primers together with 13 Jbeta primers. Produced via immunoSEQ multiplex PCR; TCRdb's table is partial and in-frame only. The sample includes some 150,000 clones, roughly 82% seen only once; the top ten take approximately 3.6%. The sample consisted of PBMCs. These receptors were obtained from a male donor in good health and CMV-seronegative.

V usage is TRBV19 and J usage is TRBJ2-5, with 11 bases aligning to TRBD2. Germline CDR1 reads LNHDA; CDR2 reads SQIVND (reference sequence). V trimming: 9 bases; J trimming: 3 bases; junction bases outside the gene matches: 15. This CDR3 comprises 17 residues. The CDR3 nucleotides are TGTGCCAGCTCCCGGGGCACTAGCGGGGGCCCCGAAGAGACCCAGTACTTC. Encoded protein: CASSRGTSGGPEETQYF.

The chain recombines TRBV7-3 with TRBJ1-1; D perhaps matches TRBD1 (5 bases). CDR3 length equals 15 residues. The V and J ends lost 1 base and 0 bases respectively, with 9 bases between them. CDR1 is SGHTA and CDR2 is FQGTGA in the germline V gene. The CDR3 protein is CASSLNRILNTEAFF. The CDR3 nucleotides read TGTGCCAGCAGCTTAAACAGGATTCTGAACACTGAAGCTTTCTTT.

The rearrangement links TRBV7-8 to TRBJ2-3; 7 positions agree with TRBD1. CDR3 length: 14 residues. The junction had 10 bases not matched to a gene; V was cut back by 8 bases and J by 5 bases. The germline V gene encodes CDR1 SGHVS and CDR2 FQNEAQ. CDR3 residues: CASRDSFGGDTQYF. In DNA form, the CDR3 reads TGTGCCAGCCGGGACAGTTTTGGGGGAGATACGCAGTATTTT.

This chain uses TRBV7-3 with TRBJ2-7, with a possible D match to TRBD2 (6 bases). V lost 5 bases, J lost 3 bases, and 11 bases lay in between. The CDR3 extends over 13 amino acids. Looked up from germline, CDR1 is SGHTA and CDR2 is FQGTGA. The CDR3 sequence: CASSPLADYEQYF. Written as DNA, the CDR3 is TGTGCCAGCAGCCCCTTAGCGGACTACGAGCAGTACTTC.